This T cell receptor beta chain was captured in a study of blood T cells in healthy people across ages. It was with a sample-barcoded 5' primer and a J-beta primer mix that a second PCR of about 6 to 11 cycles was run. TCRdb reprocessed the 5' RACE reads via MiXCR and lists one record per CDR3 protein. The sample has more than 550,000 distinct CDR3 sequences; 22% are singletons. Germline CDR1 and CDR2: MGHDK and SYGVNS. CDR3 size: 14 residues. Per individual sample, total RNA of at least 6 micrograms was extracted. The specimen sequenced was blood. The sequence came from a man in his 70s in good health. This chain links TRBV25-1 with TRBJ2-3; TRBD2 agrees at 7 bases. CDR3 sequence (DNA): TGTGCAGGGAGCGGGGTTGGATTCCAGGATACGCAGTATTTT. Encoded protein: CAGSGVGFQDTQYF.